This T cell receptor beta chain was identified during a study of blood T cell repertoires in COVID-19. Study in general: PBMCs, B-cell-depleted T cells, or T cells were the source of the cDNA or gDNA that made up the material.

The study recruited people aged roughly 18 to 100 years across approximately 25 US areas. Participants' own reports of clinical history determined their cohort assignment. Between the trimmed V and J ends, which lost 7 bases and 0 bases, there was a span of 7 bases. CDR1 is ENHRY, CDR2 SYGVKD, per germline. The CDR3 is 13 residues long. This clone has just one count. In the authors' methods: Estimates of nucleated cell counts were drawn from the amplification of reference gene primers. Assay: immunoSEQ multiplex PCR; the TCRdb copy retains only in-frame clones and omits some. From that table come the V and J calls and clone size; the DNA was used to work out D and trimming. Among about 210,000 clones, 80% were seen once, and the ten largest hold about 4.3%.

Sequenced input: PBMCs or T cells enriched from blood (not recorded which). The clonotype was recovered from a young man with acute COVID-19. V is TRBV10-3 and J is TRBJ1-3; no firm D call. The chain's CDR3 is CAINGNSGNTIYF. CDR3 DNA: TGTGCCATCAACGGGAACTCTGGAAACACCATATATTTT.